The T cell receptor beta chain under discussion was sequenced for a study of OX40 agonist ivuxolimab in advanced cancers. Study overall: The study treated patients with ivuxolimab, an agonistic anti-OX40 (CD134) antibody. Every patient in dose escalation had hepatocellular carcinoma, melanoma, renal cell or head and neck cancer. Earlier treatment with anti-PD-1, anti-PD-L1 or anti-CTLA-4 was permitted, and about 40% had received some. Findings and caveats of the study: The study found among the lowest clonal expansion in partial responders at 0.1-3.0 mg/kg.

Concerning this clone: No antigen is known for it.

Some clones are missing from TCRdb's copy, which holds only in-frame ones; the method was immunoSEQ multiplex PCR. The table shows 75,000 to 95,000 clones, with 85% to 95% occurring only once. The source of this sequence is an adult with an advanced solid tumor such as melanoma, head and neck, liver or kidney cancer. This material consisted of CD4+ or CD8+ T cells sorted from blood, taken in a trial of the OX40 agonist ivuxolimab.

The chain's CDR3 is CASSQEGQGEVTDTQYF. CDR3 coding DNA: TGTGCCAGCAGCCAAGAGGGACAGGGAGAGGTCACAGATACGCAGTATTTT. The rearrangement uses TRBV14 and TRBJ2-3; 9 bases are a match to TRBD1. CDR1 is SGHDN and CDR2 is FVKESK in the germline V gene. The CDR3 has 17 residues. Germline trimming cut 0 bases from V and 2 bases from J; bases unmatched to any gene: 6.